This paragraph reports one T cell receptor beta chain. Antigen: not known. Because it lacks the conserved phenylalanine or tryptophan at the end, this CDR3 is likely a read error. This sample's RNA came from whole unsorted tissue. Distant lung tissue was collected more than 3 cm away from the tumor edge. Chemotherapy-naive patients with new lung cancer underwent thoracic surgery in China, August–November 2014. This entry belongs to a study of tumor and adjacent non-tumor tissue in lung cancer. Background on the study: Samples averaged about 4.2 million productive TCRbeta reads each.

TCRbeta libraries were built with three rounds of nested PCR, modified from ARM-PCR. TCRdb re-derived calls from the multiplex PCR reads in MiXCR, one entry per CDR3 protein. The sample lists 90,000 to 100,000 distinct CDR3 sequences, about 80% occurring once. The CDR3 covers 16 residues. Per the germline V gene, CDR1 is MGHRA and CDR2 is YSYEKL. Whole-study findings and limits: Compared with tumor, normal lung showed significantly lower TCR diversity. Normal lung showed higher cumulative top 100 clone frequency than tumor.

This chain connects TRBV4-1 to TRBJ1-5; D possibly corresponds to TRBD1 (6 bases). This clonotype was obtained from a man aged 60-69 years with small cell lung cancer. The sequenced sample was distant non-tumor lung tissue. The CDR3 loop reads CAGSQDRGRCNQPQHI. The CDR3 DNA reads TGCGCCGGCAGCCAAGATCGGGGGCGGTGCAATCAGCCCCAGCATATT.